This is a list of T cell receptor beta chains from one sample in a study of OX40 agonist ivuxolimab in advanced cancers. Here immunoSEQ multiplex PCR was the method, and the copy in TCRdb shows in-frame clones only, minus some. The repertoire holds tens of thousands of clones, with around 87% as singletons. The material sequenced was CD4+ or CD8+ T cells sorted from blood, taken in a trial of the OX40 agonist ivuxolimab. The receptors shown here come from an adult with an advanced solid tumor such as melanoma, head and neck, liver or kidney cancer. Both conserved end residues are part of each CDR3. Fields, in order: V gene, D gene, CDR3 protein. A D gene is named only where the DNA matches it firmly.

TRBV5-1	NA	CASSSSPTGFSHNEQFF
TRBV4-1	TRBD1	CASSPDRGDYEQYF
TRBV5-4	NA	CASSLGVGGNSYEQYF
TRBV28	NA	CASSPPQGGGRRTEAFF
TRBV9	NA	CASSVDTPQGISGNTIYF
TRBV18	TRBD1	CASSPDREYGYTF
TRBV6-5	NA	CASSPTGGYGYTF
TRBV19	NA	CASSIGPTWGWNEQFF
TRBV7-9	NA	CASSLAAGSDEQFF
TRBV18	TRBD2	CASSPVDGLVSSTDTQYF
TRBV19	NA	CASSTGLSTDTQYF
TRBV10-3	NA	CATRRGDDQPQHF
TRBV18	NA	CASSPGQNTGELFF
TRBV7-2	TRBD1	CASSLVGRGLGQPQHF
TRBV19	NA	CASNEGGTGNTIYF
TRBV28	TRBD1	CASTESTGGGYTF
TRBV7-2	NA	CASSLVVGTDTQYF
TRBV11-1	NA	CASSFGGAAKNIQYF
TRBV11-2	NA	CASSLGTQPNYGYTF
TRBV7-2	NA	CASSFTSGVGIGGYTF
TRBV5-1	TRBD2	CASSSTSGSTDTQYF
TRBV28	TRBD1	CASRGGTVYSNQPQHF
TRBV6-5	NA	CASSYSRAYNEQFF
TRBV7-3	TRBD1	CASSSLGQGYTGELFF
TRBV9	NA	CASSGRPNTIYF
TRBV6-6	TRBD2	CASSYLLAGGETQYF
TRBV6-5	TRBD1	CASSYVDRGVDTQYF
TRBV6-1	NA	CASSEVRSLGREWNNQPQHF
TRBV2	NA	CASSYMGGYTF
TRBV7-2	NA	CASSWEVNRGYTF
TRBV5-5	NA	CASSLWGPNEQFF
TRBV6-1	TRBD1	CASSAERGLGTDTQYF
TRBV20-1	NA	CSARGYDTQYF
TRBV6-5	NA	CASSLGSPTNYGYTF
TRBV5-1	NA	CASSLAYQGYGYTF
TRBV2	NA	CASSEARQPAGYTF
TRBV19	NA	CASSFRDEAFF
TRBV6-1	NA	CASSESTGSYEQYF
TRBV18	NA	CASHSGGTEAFF
TRBV18	NA	CASSPRQGLGEQYF
TRBV30	NA	CAWTVSSSYNEQFF
TRBV28	TRBD2	CASSLGLAGRETQYF
TRBV30	NA	CAWSGLEETQYF
TRBV7-2	TRBD2	CASSQLAVYEQYF
TRBV28	NA	CASSLIPNSYEQYF
TRBV7-9	TRBD1	CASSGRDSGYTF
TRBV7-9	NA	CASTKTANTGELFF
TRBV9	NA	CASSATLDTEAFF
TRBV10-2	TRBD2	CASSEFPAGVSYEQYF
TRBV6-5	TRBD1	CASKELQGFYEQYF
TRBV18	TRBD2	CASSPTVAGGSYEQYF
TRBV9	TRBD1	CASSVGSRGTDTQYF